A single sample is the source of the 25 T cell receptor beta chains below, sequenced in a study of CXCR3-negative and CXCR3-positive naive CD8 T cells. Carrying UMI labels, the TRB cDNA libraries were prepared through 5' RACE. TCRdb reanalyzed the 5' RACE reads, giving one entry per CDR3 protein sequence and no DNA. This sample's table has about 23,000 distinct CDR3 sequences. The sequencing input was naive CXCR3- CD8+ T cells from blood. Subset denoted: CD45RO-CCR7+CD27+CD95- naive CD8+ T cells lacking CXCR3 (TNR3-). These receptors were taken from a human donor in good health. Some clones in this sample may be carry-over from other donors' samples.

The chain combines TRBV3-1 with TRBJ1-1. This CDR3 spans 15 amino acids. CDR1 LGHDT and CDR2 YNNKEL come from the germline V gene (reference sequence). The CDR3 spells CASSQVEGPNTEAFF.

This chain connects TRBV29-1 to TRBJ2-2; TCRdb calls TRBD2, which cannot be checked without DNA. Germline CDR1 SQVTM, CDR2 ANQGSEA. This CDR3 comprises 15 residues. CDR3 sequence: CSVDTSGVGAGELFF.

This rearrangement joins TRBV29-1 to TRBJ1-2; lacking DNA, the TRBD1 call made by TCRdb goes unchecked. The germline CDR1 and CDR2 sequences are SQVTM and ANQGSEA. The CDR3 is 13 residues long. The CDR3 spells CSVSGVGGYGYTF.

This sequence joins TRBV6-2 or TRBV6-3 and TRBJ2-1; absent DNA, TCRdb's TRBD2 call cannot be checked. Germline CDR1 is MNHEY and CDR2 is SVGEGT. CDR3 length: 14 amino acids. The CDR3 region is CASSSGGAYNEQFF.

The chain uses TRBV7-9 and TRBJ1-4. This CDR3 is built from 13 residues. Germline CDR1 reads SEHNR; CDR2 reads FQNEAQ (reference sequence). The CDR3 loop is CASRLTPSEKLFF.

The chain links TRBV7-2 to TRBJ2-1; TCRdb indicates TRBD2, and absent DNA this call remains unverified. Looked up from germline, CDR1 is SGHTA and CDR2 is FQGNSA. The CDR3 covers 20 residues. CDR3: CASSDFLAGGQTGSYNEQFF.

The chain recombines TRBV7-3 with TRBJ2-6. This CDR3 is 13 amino acids long. CDR1 and CDR2 from the germline V gene are SGHTA and FQGTGA. CDR3 in amino acids: CASQGAGANVLTF.

The V and J genes are TRBV12-3 or TRBV12-4 and TRBJ2-7; TCRdb selects TRBD1, and the lack of DNA leaves this call unchecked. CDR3 length: 16 residues. This CDR3 reads CASSPVGHPSSYEQYF.

The chain employs TRBV6-5 and TRBJ1-1; TCRdb's D gene call, TRBD1, goes unchecked for lack of DNA. Germline lookup yields CDR1 MNHEY and CDR2 SVGAGI. This CDR3 spans 14 amino acids. The CDR3 sequence: CASSYSLSGVEAFF.

V gene TRBV11-2 combines with J gene TRBJ2-1; TCRdb selects TRBD2, and the lack of DNA leaves this call unchecked. CDR3 length: 13 amino acids. From germline, CDR1 is SGHAT and CDR2 FQNNGV. The CDR3 is CASTGLAGNEQFF.

The gene calls are TRBV20-1 and TRBJ1-1; lacking DNA, the TRBD1 call made by TCRdb goes unchecked. This CDR3 has 16 residues. Per the germline V gene, CDR1 is DFQATT and CDR2 is SNEGSKA (reference sequence). CDR3 amino acids: CSADGGFRGLRVEAFF.

The chain uses TRBV12-5 and TRBJ2-1; the D call from TCRdb, TRBD2, cannot be confirmed without DNA. Germline V lookup: CDR1 LGHNT, CDR2 FRNRAP. CDR3 length equals 12 residues. CDR3 in amino acids: CASVRGAAEQFF.

This chain's CDR3 is CSVGMNRGEQYF. The chain joins TRBV29-1 to TRBJ2-7. The CDR3 spans 12 residues. CDR1 and CDR2 from the germline V gene are SQVTM and ANQGSEA.

V usage is TRBV10-1 and J usage is TRBJ2-3. This CDR3 is built from 15 residues. Germline CDR1 reads WNHNN; CDR2 reads SYGVQD (reference sequence). CDR3: CASSEHNGGPDTQYF.

CDR3 sequence reads: CASSPSVGLRAGGQKQPQHF. The rearrangement links TRBV7-2 to TRBJ1-5. The CDR3 has 20 residues. Germline CDR1 is SGHTA and CDR2 is FQGNSA.

The V call is TRBV20-1, the J call TRBJ2-1; as DNA is missing, the TRBD2 call by TCRdb cannot be tested. CDR3 size: 16 residues. Per germline, CDR1 DFQATT and CDR2 SNEGSKA (reference sequence). Here the CDR3 reads CSARDIKAGTADEQFF.

This chain connects TRBV28 to TRBJ2-7. In germline, CDR1 is MDHEN, CDR2 SYDVKM. The CDR3 contains 13 residues. CDR3 region: CASSFGQPYEQYF.

The chain combines TRBV20-1 with TRBJ1-1; the D gene TCRdb calls, TRBD1, cannot be checked with no DNA. CDR1 and CDR2 from the germline V gene are DFQATT and SNEGSKA (reference sequence). The CDR3 loop spans 12 amino acids. CDR3 sequence reads: CSANRGNTEAFF.

The CDR3 loop reads CASSQGFEQFF. The chain has TRBV4-2 and TRBJ2-1. This CDR3 region has 11 residues. CDR1 and CDR2 from the germline V gene are LGHNA and YNFKEQ.

The chain combines TRBV6-5 with TRBJ1-2; TCRdb's D call of TRBD1 is untestable without DNA. CDR1 is MNHEY and CDR2 is SVGAGI in the germline V gene. The CDR3 has 14 amino acids. Here the CDR3 reads CASSPQGVDYGYTF.

The chain has TRBV10-3 and TRBJ2-7; the D call of TRBD1 rests on TCRdb alone, since no DNA is present to check it. The CDR3 is 14 amino acids. Germline V lookup: CDR1 ENHRY, CDR2 SYGVKD. This CDR3 reads CAISGGQDSYEQYF.

The chain uses TRBV7-9 and TRBJ1-3; TCRdb's D gene call, TRBD1, goes unchecked for lack of DNA. From germline, CDR1 is SEHNR and CDR2 FQNEAQ (reference sequence). This CDR3 region has 15 residues. The CDR3 is CASSPRQSGLNTIYF.

The rearrangement uses TRBV20-1 and TRBJ2-1; without DNA, the TCRdb call of TRBD2 cannot be checked. The CDR3 length is 11 residues. Germline assignment: CDR1 DFQATT and CDR2 SNEGSKA (reference sequence). The CDR3 here is CSARDEGEQFF.

This chain joins TRBV6-5 and TRBJ1-1. There are 14 residues in the CDR3. CDR1 and CDR2 from the germline V gene are MNHEY and SVGAGI. CDR3: CASSWAGKDTEAFF.

The chain joins TRBV7-9 to TRBJ2-1. Germline assignment: CDR1 SEHNR and CDR2 FQNEAQ (reference sequence). This CDR3 is built from 12 residues. The CDR3: CASSLGFNEQFF.